This T cell receptor beta chain was observed in a study of graft-versus-host responses after intestinal transplantation. Overall study: Induction using anti-thymocyte globulin, followed by tacrolimus and steroids for about 3 years, was given to all recipients. The study, taken as a whole, reports: Recipient-marrow GvH clones were detected, some having first appeared in ileum or blood. High graft-versus-host to host-versus-graft clonal ratios were seen in allografts of patients with graft-donor T cell macrochimerism.

The J segment lost 2 bases and the V segment lost 2 bases, leaving 4 bases of the junction unmatched. The CDR3 length is 17 residues. Germline V gives CDR1 SGHDT, CDR2 YYEEEE. Clones were read by immunoSEQ multiplex PCR, and TCRdb kept only the in-frame ones, dropping some. The sample consists of about 120,000 clones, roughly 93% of them appearing once. Note on this clone: Its antigen is not known.

This chain links TRBV5-6 with TRBJ1-4; TRBD1 matches 12 bases. The input for sequencing was unstimulated CD4+ T cells sorted from spleen or lymph node cells, taken before intestinal transplant. The receptor comes from a human donor who received an intestinal transplant. The CDR3: CASSFRDRGRTNEKLFF. CDR3 sequence (DNA): TGTGCCAGCAGCTTCCGGGACAGGGGGCGGACTAATGAAAAACTGTTTTTT.